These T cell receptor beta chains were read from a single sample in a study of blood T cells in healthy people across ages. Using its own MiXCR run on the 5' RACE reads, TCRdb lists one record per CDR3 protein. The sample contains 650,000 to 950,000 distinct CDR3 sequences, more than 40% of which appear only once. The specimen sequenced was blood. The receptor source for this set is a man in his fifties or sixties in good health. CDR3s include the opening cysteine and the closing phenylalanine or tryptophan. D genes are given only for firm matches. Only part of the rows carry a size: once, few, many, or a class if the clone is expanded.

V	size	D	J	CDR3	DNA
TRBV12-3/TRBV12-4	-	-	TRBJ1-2	CASTLGQNYGYTF	TGTGCCAGCACCCTTGGACAGAACTATGGCTACACCTTC
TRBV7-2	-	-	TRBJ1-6	CASSTPGISPLHF	TGTGCCAGCAGCACGCCGGGGATATCACCCCTCCACTTT
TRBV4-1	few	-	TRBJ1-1	CASSRSGQNTEAFF	TGCGCCAGCAGCCGAAGTGGGCAGAACACTGAAGCTTTCTTT
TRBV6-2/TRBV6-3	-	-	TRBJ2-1	CASSYPVLRGGINEQFF	TGTGCCAGCAGTTACCCTGTACTGAGAGGGGGGATCAATGAGCAGTTCTTC
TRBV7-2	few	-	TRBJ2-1	CASRLRAPTPYNEQFF	TGTGCCAGCAGGCTCCGGGCCCCAACTCCCTACAATGAGCAGTTCTTC
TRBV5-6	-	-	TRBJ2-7	CASSLLAQGTYEQYF	TGTGCCAGCAGCTTACTAGCTCAGGGGACCTACGAGCAGTACTTC
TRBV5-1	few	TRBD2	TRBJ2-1	CASSLRATSGGYNEQFF	TGCGCCAGCAGCTTGCGGGCAACTAGCGGGGGCTACAATGAGCAGTTCTTC
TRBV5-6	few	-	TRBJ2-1	CASSSDSLNDQGSSYNEQFF	TGTGCCAGCAGCTCGGACAGCCTGAACGACCAGGGGAGCTCCTACAATGAGCAGTTCTTC
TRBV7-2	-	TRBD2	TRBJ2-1	CASTRTSAHEQFF	TGTGCCAGCACGCGGACTAGCGCCCATGAGCAGTTCTTC
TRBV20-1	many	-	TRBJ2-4	CSARQEIAKNIQYF	TGCAGTGCTAGACAGGAAATAGCCAAAAACATTCAGTACTTC